A single sample gave rise to the 12 T cell receptor beta chains below, sequenced in a study of blood T cell repertoires in COVID-19. Profiled with immunoSEQ multiplex PCR; TCRdb holds only in-frame clones, not every one. This table holds around 68,000 clones, approximately 88% found once. What was sequenced was peripheral blood. These receptor sequences come from a human donor in a cohort sampled during active COVID-19.

The genes are TRBV18 and TRBJ1-3; 11 positions match TRBD1. This CDR3 comprises 16 residues. Germline trimming cut 6 bases from V and 8 bases from J; bases unmatched to any gene: 12. The germline V gene has CDR1 KGHSH and CDR2 LQKENI. CDR3 sequence (DNA): TGTGCCAGCTCGCCCCCCGGGACAGGGGGGATAGACACCATATATTTT. Translation gives CASSPPGTGGIDTIYF. Drawing the rest from reference TRBV18 and TRBJ1-3, the complete variable domain is NAGVMQNPRHLVRRRGQEARLRCSPMKGHSHVYWYRQLPEEGLKFMVYLQKENIIDESGMPKERFSAEFPKEGPSILRIQQVVRGDSAAYFCASSPPGTGGIDTIYFGEGSWLTVV.

The gene calls are TRBV27 and TRBJ2-1, with 11 bases fitting TRBD2. The CDR3 is 16 amino acids. Germline V gene sequence: CDR1 MNHEY, CDR2 SMNVEV (reference sequence). Trimming cost V 5 bases and J 2 bases; bases outside gene matches: 5. The CDR3 reads CASSRGTSGAYNEQFF. The DNA of the CDR3 is TGTGCCAGCAGTCGGGGGACTAGCGGAGCCTACAATGAGCAGTTCTTC.

The chain couples TRBV5-1 to TRBJ1-3, with TRBD1 as a possible D gene (6 bases). Deletions cut 4 bases from V and 6 bases from J, with 11 bases between. The CDR3 spans 13 residues. Per the germline V gene, CDR1 is SGHRS and CDR2 is YFSETQ. The CDR3 protein is CASSPGQINTIYF. CDR3 DNA sequence: TGCGCCAGCAGCCCCGGACAGATAAACACCATATATTTT.

The J gene is TRBJ2-3, the V gene TRBV3-1 (or the pseudogene TRBV3-2), with D uncertain. The germline V and J ends were trimmed by 3 bases and 3 bases, with 7 bases remaining between them. The CDR3 spans 13 residues. Germline values: CDR1 LGHDT, CDR2 YNNKEL (reference sequence). The CDR3 sequence: CASSHPRTDTQYF. Written as DNA, the CDR3 is TGTGCCAGCAGCCACCCGAGGACAGATACGCAGTATTTT.

The chain joins TRBV24-1 to TRBJ2-3; 11 bases are shared with TRBD2. The CDR3 loop spans 15 amino acids. The germline gives CDR1 KGHDR, CDR2 SFDVKD. With V trimmed by 7 bases and J by 1 base, 3 bases remained unmatched. In nucleotides, the CDR3 is TGTGCCACCAGACCGACTAGCGGGGGCACAGATACGCAGTATTTT. Protein: CATRPTSGGTDTQYF.

The rearrangement joins TRBV30 to TRBJ2-5; no definite D call. V lost 0 bases and J lost 7, with 18 bases in between. Germline lookup yields CDR1 GTSNPN and CDR2 SVGIG (reference sequence). This CDR3 region has 15 residues. For the CDR3, the DNA is TGTGCCTGGAGTGTAAGTCCTCAGACGACGGGGACCCAGTACTTC. Its protein is CAWSVSPQTTGTQYF.

This clone was recorded only once. The chain couples TRBV19 to TRBJ1-2, with a tentative D call TRBD1 (5 bases). The CDR3 runs to 13 residues. Germline assignment: CDR1 LNHDA and CDR2 SQIVND (reference sequence). V lost 3 bases to trimming and J lost 8 bases, with 13 bases between them. The CDR3 DNA sequence: TGTGCCAGTAGTATCACAGGCATGGGCGGCTACACCTTC. Its protein product is CASSITGMGGYTF. The whole variable domain, remainder taken from reference TRBV19 and TRBJ1-2, is DGGITQSPKYLFRKEGQNVTLSCEQNLNHDAMYWYRQDPGQGLRLIYYSQIVNDFQKGDIAEGYSVSREKKESFPLTVTSAQKNPTAFYLCASSITGMGGYTFGSGTRLTVV.

V is TRBV11-2 and J is TRBJ2-7; 7 bases align to TRBD1. CDR3 size: 14 residues. The junction had 7 bases not matched to a gene; V was cut back by 5 bases and J by 3 bases. In germline, CDR1 is SGHAT, CDR2 FQNNGV. The CDR3 here is CASSPAWDSYEQYF. CDR3 in DNA: TGTGCCAGCAGCCCCGCGTGGGACAGCTACGAGCAGTACTTC.

The V call is TRBV19, the J call TRBJ2-1; the match to TRBD2 covers 9 bases. The ends lost 7 bases at V and 11 bases at J; junction bases unmatched: 18. Germline CDR1 and CDR2: LNHDA and SQIVND (reference sequence). The CDR3 length is 16 residues. The CDR3 loop reads CASMGWREGPTGKQFF. CDR3 sequence (DNA): TGTGCCAGTATGGGGTGGCGGGAGGGCCCAACGGGGAAGCAGTTCTTC.

The chain carries TRBV28 and TRBJ1-2, with TRBD1 matching 7 bases. V lost 2 bases, J lost 8 bases, and 5 bases stayed unmatched. The CDR3 runs to 13 residues. Germline V CDR1 and CDR2: MDHEN, SYDVKM. The CDR3 loop is CASSLKQGFGYTF. The CDR3, as DNA: TGTGCCAGCAGTTTAAAACAGGGGTTCGGCTACACCTTC.

The J gene is TRBJ1-2, the V gene TRBV7-6; TRBD1 is a possible D gene (6 bases). The V and J ends lost 4 bases and 4 bases respectively, with 16 bases between them. The CDR3 runs 15 residues. The V gene's germline CDR1 is SGHVS and CDR2 FNYEAQ. CDR3 sequence (DNA): TGTGCCAGCAGCTCCAGGGGACGGACCACCTATGGCTACACCTTC. It is translated as CASSSRGRTTYGYTF.

This clone showed up just once. The chain recombines TRBV7-2 with TRBJ2-3; TRBD2 matches 15 bases. J was trimmed by 6 bases and V by 5 bases; bases with no gene match: 9. CDR1 is SGHTA, CDR2 FQGNSA, per germline. This CDR3 contains 17 residues. The CDR3 loop reads CASSDRTSGGARDTQYF. CDR3 sequence (DNA): TGTGCCAGCAGCGATCGGACTAGCGGGGGGGCCCGTGATACGCAGTATTTT.